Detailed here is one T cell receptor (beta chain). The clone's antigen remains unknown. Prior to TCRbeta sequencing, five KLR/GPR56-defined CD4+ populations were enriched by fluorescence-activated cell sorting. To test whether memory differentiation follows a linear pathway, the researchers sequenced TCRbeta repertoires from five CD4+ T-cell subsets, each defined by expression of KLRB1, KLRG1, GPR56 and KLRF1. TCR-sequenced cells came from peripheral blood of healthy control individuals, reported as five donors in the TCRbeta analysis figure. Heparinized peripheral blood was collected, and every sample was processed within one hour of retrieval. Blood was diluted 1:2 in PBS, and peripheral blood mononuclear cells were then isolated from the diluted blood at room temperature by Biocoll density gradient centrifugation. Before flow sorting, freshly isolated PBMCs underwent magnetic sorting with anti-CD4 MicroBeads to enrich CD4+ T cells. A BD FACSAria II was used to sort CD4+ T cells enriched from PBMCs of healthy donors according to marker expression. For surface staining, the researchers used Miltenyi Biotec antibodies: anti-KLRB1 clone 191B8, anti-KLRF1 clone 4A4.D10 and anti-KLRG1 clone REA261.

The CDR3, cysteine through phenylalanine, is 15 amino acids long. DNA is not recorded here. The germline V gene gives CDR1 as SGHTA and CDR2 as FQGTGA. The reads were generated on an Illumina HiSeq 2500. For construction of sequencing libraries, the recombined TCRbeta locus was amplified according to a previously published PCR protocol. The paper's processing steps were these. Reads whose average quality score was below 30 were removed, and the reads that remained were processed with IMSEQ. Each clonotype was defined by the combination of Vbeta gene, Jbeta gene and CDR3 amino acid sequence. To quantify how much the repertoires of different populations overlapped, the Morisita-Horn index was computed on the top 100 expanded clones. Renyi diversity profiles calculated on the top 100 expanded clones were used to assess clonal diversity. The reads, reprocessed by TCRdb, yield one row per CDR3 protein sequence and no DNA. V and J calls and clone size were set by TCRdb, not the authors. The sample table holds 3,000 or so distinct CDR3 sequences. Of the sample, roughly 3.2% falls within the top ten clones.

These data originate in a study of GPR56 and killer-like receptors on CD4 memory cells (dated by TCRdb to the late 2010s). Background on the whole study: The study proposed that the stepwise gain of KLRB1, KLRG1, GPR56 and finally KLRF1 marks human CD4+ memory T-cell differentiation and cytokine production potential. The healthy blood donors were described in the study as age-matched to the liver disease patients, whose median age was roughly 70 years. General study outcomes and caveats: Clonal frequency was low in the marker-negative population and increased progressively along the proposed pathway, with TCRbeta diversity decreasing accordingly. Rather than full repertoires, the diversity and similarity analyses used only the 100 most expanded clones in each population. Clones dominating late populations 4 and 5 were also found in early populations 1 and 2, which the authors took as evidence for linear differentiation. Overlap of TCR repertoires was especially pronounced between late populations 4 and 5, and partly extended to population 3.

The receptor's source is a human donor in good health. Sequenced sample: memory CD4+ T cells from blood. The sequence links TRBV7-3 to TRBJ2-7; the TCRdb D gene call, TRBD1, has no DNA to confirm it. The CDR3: CASSLSGGQGHEQYF.